These 3 T cell receptor beta chains originate from one sample sequenced in a study of identical twins. TCRdb re-analysed the 5' RACE reads in MiXCR, keeping a single row per CDR3 protein. The profile shows about 340,000 distinct CDR3 sequences, 9% to 15% of them singletons. This sample was also put to use in a study of yellow fever vaccine responses in identical twins.

The sequenced sample was CD8+ T cells sorted from blood. These receptors originate from a young woman in good health.

This clonotype showed up just a few times. The chain combines TRBV20-1 with TRBJ2-3, with 9 bases fitting TRBD2. The CDR3 has 17 residues. With V trimmed by 0 bases and J by 4 bases, 11 bases remained unmatched. Germline CDR1 is DFQATT and CDR2 is SNEGSKA (reference sequence). CDR3 sequence (DNA): TGCAGTGCTAGAGATCTGAGCGGACTAGCGAGTTCAGATACGCAGTATTTT. This gives the protein CSARDLSGLASSDTQYF.

The chain employs TRBV10-3 and TRBJ2-3; no clear D gene. The CDR3 has 14 residues. V dropped 2 bases and J dropped 0 bases, with 6 bases sitting between them. The germline CDR1 and CDR2 sequences are ENHRY and SYGVKD. CDR3 DNA sequence: TGTGCCATCAGTGAGCTTGGGAGCACAGATACGCAGTATTTT. Protein product: CAISELGSTDTQYF.

This clonotype was counted a few times. The rearrangement uses TRBV13 and TRBJ2-5; no firm D call. The V gene's germline CDR1 is PRHDT and CDR2 FYEKMQ (reference sequence). The CDR3 has 14 residues. The V gene lost 5 bases and the J gene lost 2 bases, with 12 bases spanning the gap. The CDR3 sequence is CASSPERRQETQYF. CDR3 sequence (DNA): TGTGCCAGCAGCCCGGAGCGCCGGCAAGAGACCCAGTACTTC.